This T cell receptor beta chain was obtained from a study of CD8 T cells in Susac syndrome. TEMRA cells were FACS-enriched, unlike CD8+ and CD4+ T cells, which were negatively isolated. V was pared by 7 bases and J by 3 bases, with 3 bases of the junction left unmatched. Germline lookup yields CDR1 DFQATT and CDR2 SNEGSKA (reference sequence). This CDR3 has 12 amino acids. When the RNA was reverse transcribed, random hexamers were used with an input of about 0.5 to 1 ug. Amplification of the TCR beta CDR3 was carried out by immunoSEQ multiplex PCR, which spanned a total of 54 Vbeta and 13 Jbeta segments. TCRdb recomputed calls from the immunoSEQ multiplex PCR reads with MiXCR, one row per CDR3 protein. The sample yields around 220,000 distinct CDR3 sequences, approximately 90% seen once.

This receptor was identified in a human donor with multiple sclerosis. Sequenced material: CD8+ T cells from PBMCs. V is TRBV20-1 and J is TRBJ1-3, with TRBD1 matching over 7 bases. CDR3 residues: CSDRTGGNTIYF. In nucleotides, the CDR3 is TGCAGTGACCGGACAGGTGGAAACACCATATATTTT.